This T cell receptor (beta chain) was sequenced during a study of cytomegalovirus exposure and HLA in healthy donors. Study-level information: Most genotyped donors, 65% to 90% of about 430, had Caucasian-associated genetic ancestry.

A note on this clone: Its antigen is not identified.

PCR employed 60 Vbeta and 13 Jbeta primers. TCRdb keeps only in-frame clones here, not all; method: immunoSEQ multiplex PCR. The table records 120,000 or so clones, around 87% of them present only once. Overall study results and limits: Immune exposure information comprised only CMV serostatus.

Sequenced input: PBMCs. The origin of this receptor is a middle-aged man in good health and CMV-seronegative.

The CDR3 DNA is TGTGCCAGCAGCTTAGGCCGGGGGGCGGTCCGCTATGGCTACACCTTC. It codes for CASSLGRGAVRYGYTF. The chain joins TRBV7-9 to TRBJ1-2, with TRBD1 as a possible D gene (6 bases). Trimming cost V 1 base and J 4 bases, with 16 bases left between them. The germline V gene has CDR1 SEHNR and CDR2 FQNEAQ (reference sequence). There are 16 residues in the CDR3.